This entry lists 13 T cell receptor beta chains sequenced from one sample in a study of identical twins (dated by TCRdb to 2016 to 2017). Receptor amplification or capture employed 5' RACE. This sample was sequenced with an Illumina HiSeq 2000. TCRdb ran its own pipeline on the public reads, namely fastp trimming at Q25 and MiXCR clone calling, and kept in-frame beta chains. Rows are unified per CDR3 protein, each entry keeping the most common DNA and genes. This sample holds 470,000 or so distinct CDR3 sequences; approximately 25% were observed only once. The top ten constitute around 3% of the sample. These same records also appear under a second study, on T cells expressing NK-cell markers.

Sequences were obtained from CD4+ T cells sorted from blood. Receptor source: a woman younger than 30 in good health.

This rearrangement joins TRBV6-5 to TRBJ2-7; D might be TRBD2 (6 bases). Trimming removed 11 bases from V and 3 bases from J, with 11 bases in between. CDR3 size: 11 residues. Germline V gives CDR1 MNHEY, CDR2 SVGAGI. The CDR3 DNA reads TGTGCCTCGGGGGTTAACTACGAGCAGTACTTC. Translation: CASGVNYEQYF.

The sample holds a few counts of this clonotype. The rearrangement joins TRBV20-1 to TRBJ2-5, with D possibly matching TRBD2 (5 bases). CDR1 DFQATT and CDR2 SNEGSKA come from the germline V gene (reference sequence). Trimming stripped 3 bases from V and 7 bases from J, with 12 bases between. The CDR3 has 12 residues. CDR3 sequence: CSARSGDRTQYF. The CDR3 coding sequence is TGCAGTGCTAGGTCCGGGGATCGGACCCAGTACTTC.

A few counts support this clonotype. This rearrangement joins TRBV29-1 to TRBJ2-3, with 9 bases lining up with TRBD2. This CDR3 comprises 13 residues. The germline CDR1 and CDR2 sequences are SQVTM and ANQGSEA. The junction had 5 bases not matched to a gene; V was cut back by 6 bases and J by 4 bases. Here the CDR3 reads CSVIAGVADTQYF. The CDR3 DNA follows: TGCAGCGTGATAGCGGGAGTGGCAGATACGCAGTATTTT.

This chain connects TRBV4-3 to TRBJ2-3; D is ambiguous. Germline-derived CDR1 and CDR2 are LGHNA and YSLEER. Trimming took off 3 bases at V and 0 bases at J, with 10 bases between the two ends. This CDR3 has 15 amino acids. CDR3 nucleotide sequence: TGCGCCAGCAGCCAGTATGGCGCCAGCACAGATACGCAGTATTTT. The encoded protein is CASSQYGASTDTQYF.

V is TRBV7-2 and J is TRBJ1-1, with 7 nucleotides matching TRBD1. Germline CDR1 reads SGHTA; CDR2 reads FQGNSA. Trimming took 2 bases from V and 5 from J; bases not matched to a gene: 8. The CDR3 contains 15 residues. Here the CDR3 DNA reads TGTGCCAGCAGCTTAAAATGGGCAGGGGGAACTGAAGCTTTCTTT. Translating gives CASSLKWAGGTEAFF.

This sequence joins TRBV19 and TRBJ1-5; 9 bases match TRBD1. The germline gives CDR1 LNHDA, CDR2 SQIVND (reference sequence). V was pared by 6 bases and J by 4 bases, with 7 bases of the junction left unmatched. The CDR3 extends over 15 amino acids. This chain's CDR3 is CASRDDRGFNQPQHF. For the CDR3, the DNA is TGTGCCAGTAGGGACGACAGGGGGTTTAATCAGCCCCAGCATTTT.

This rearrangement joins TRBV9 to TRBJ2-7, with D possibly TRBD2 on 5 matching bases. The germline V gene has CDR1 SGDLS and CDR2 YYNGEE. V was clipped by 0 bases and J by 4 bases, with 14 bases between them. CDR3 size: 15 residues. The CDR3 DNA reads TGTGCCAGCAGCGTAGGTTCCCGGGATGTTTACGAGCAGTACTTC. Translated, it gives CASSVGSRDVYEQYF.

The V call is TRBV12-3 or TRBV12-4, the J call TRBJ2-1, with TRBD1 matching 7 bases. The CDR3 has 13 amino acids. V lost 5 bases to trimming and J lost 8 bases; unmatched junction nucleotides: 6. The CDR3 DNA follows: TGTGCCAGCAGTAAGGGACAGCGCCATGAGCAGTTCTTC. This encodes CASSKGQRHEQFF.

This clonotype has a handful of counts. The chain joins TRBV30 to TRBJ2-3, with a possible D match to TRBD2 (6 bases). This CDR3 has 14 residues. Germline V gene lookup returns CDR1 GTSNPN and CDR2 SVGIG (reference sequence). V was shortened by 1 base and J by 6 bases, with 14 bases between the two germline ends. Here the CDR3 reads CAWSERLGADTQYF. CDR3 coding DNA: TGTGCCTGGAGTGAGAGACTAGGAGCCGATACGCAGTATTTT. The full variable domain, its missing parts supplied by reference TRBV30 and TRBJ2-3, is SQTIHQWPATLVQPVGSPLSLECTVEGTSNPNLYWYRQAAGRGLQLLFYSVGIGQISSEVPQNLSASRPQDRQFILSSKKLLLSDSGFYLCAWSERLGADTQYFGPGTRLTVL.

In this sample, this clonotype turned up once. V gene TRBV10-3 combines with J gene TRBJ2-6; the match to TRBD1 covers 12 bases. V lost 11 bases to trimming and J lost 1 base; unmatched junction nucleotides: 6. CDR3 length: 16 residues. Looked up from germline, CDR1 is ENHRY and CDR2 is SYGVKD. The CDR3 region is CAVRDRGLSGANVLTF. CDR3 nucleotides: TGTGCCGTCCGGGACAGGGGGCTGTCTGGGGCCAACGTCCTGACTTTC.

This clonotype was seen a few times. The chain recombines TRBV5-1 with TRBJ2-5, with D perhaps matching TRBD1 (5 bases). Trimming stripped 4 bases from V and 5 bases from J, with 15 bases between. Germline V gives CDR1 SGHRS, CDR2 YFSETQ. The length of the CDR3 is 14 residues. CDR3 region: CASSPPQGAETQYF. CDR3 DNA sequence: TGCGCCAGCAGCCCCCCTCAGGGTGCGGAGACCCAGTACTTC.

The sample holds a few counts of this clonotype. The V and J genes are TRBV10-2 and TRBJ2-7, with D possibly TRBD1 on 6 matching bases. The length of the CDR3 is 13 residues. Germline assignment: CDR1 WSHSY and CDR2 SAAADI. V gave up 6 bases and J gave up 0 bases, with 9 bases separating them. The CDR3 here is CASRGQTSYEQYF. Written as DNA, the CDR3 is TGCGCCAGCAGGGGACAAACCTCCTACGAGCAGTACTTC.

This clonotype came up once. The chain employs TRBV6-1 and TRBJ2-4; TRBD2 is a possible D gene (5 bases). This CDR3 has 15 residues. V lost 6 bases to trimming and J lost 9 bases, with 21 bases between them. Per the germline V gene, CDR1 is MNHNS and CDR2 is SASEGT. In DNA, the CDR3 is TGTGCCAGCAGCATAACCCGGCTACGGGATAGCATTCAGTACTTC. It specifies CASSITRLRDSIQYF.